This is a list of T cell receptor beta chains from one sample in a study of T cells in Graves' hyperthyroidism and ophthalmopathy. TCRdb processed the multiplex PCR reads anew with MiXCR; each CDR3 protein has one entry. The table has under 300,000 distinct CDR3 sequences, more than 10% seen once. Sequencing input: blood. The receptors originated from a woman aged 25-40 years with Graves' hyperthyroidism that later progressed to Graves' ophthalmopathy. CDR3s include the opening cysteine and the closing phenylalanine or tryptophan. The D gene is left open where the match is weak. Not all rows give a size; the values are once, few, many and, for expanded clones, a class.

D gene,J gene,clone size,V gene,CDR3 protein,CDR3 DNA
TRBD1,TRBJ1-1,.,TRBV24-1,CATSAAGGPNTEAFF,TGTGCCACCAGTGCGGCAGGGGGCCCGAACACTGAAGCTTTCTTT
.,TRBJ2-1,many,TRBV7-2,CASSLGFWTRTPRLFF,TGTGCCAGCAGCTTAGGGTTTTGGACTCGCACCCCCCGCCTGTTCTTC
TRBD1,TRBJ2-5,many,TRBV7-9,CASSLASGQGAGETQYF,TGTGCCAGCAGCTTAGCGTCGGGACAGGGGGCAGGGGAGACCCAGTACTTC
.,TRBJ2-1,.,TRBV29-1,CSVEGLLYNEQFF,TGCAGCGTTGAGGGACTTCTCTACAATGAGCAGTTCTTC
TRBD2,TRBJ2-5,many,TRBV4-2,CASSQSSEGLAGQETQYF,TGTGCCAGCAGCCAATCCTCCGAAGGACTAGCGGGACAAGAGACCCAGTACTTC
TRBD1,TRBJ2-7,.,TRBV2,CASSKGQARGYEQYF,TGTGCCAGCAGTAAGGGACAGGCCAGAGGATACGAGCAGTACTTC
.,TRBJ1-1,many,TRBV29-1,CSGSPSGSTEAFF,TGCAGCGGGAGTCCTTCAGGGAGCACTGAAGCTTTCTTT
.,TRBJ2-2,few,TRBV19,CASSPFRKGHTGELFF,TGTGCCAGTAGTCCTTTTCGTAAGGGGCACACCGGGGAGCTGTTTTTT
TRBD2,TRBJ2-7,few,TRBV29-1,CSVTPTISGYEQCF,TGCAGCGTTACGCCGACTATTAGCGGGTACGAGCAGTGCTTC
.,TRBJ1-1,few,TRBV29-1,CSGRRDSEASF,TGCAGCGGCCGACGGGACTCTGAAGCTTCCTTT
TRBD2,TRBJ2-1,few,TRBV28,CASLPGLAGGLSYNEQFF,TGTGCCAGCCTACCGGGACTAGCGGGAGGACTCTCCTACAATGAGCAGTTCTTC
.,TRBJ1-3,few,TRBV7-9,CASSLEAGVSGNTIYF,TGTGCCAGCAGCTTAGAAGCTGGCGTCTCTGGAAACACCATATATTTT
.,TRBJ2-3,many,TRBV7-3,CASSYTPSGSDTQYF,TGTGCCAGCAGCTACACGCCTAGTGGTTCAGATACGCAGTATTTT
.,TRBJ2-3,many,TRBV7-3,CASRATGLSTDTQYF,TGTGCCAGCAGGGCTACAGGGCTCAGCACAGATACGCAGTATTTT
.,TRBJ2-3,.,TRBV27,CASSDKKGIPDTQYF,TGTGCCAGCAGTGACAAAAAGGGGATCCCAGATACGCAGTATTTT
.,TRBJ2-3,many,TRBV20-1,CSARRGTSTDTQYF,TGCAGTGCTAGACGAGGGACTTCCACAGATACGCAGTATTTT
TRBD2,TRBJ2-1,many,TRBV11-2,CASSRLAGVNEQFF,TGTGCCAGCAGCCGACTAGCGGGAGTCAATGAGCAGTTCTTC
TRBD1,TRBJ1-4,many,TRBV3-1,CASSPIDRGEKLFF,TGTGCCAGCAGCCCAATAGACAGGGGGGAAAAACTGTTTTTT
TRBD1,TRBJ1-2,many,TRBV28,CASSLGGQGAFNYGYTF,TGTGCCAGCAGTTTAGGCGGACAGGGGGCTTTTAACTATGGCTACACCTTC
.,TRBJ1-1,many,TRBV28,CASTLSQGWVTEAFF,TGTGCCAGCACCCTTAGCCAGGGATGGGTCACTGAAGCTTTCTTT
TRBD2,TRBJ2-6,many,TRBV15,CATSIVPGGRGANVLTF,TGTGCCACCAGCATCGTGCCGGGAGGGAGGGGGGCCAACGTCCTGACTTTC
.,TRBJ2-7,.,TRBV11-3,CASSLDPTGGQDEQYF,TGTGCCAGCAGCTTAGACCCCACAGGTGGGCAGGACGAGCAGTACTTC
.,TRBJ2-5,many,TRBV7-2,CASSLTPGQGDWETQYF,TGTGCCAGCAGCTTAACACCCGGGCAGGGTGATTGGGAGACCCAGTACTTC
.,TRBJ2-7,few,TRBV19,CASSRDTISPSYEQYF,TGTGCCAGTAGCCGGGACACAATTTCCCCCTCCTACGAGCAGTACTTC
TRBD2,TRBJ2-3,many,TRBV7-2,CASSSSGSRADTQYF,TGTGCCAGCAGCTCTAGCGGGAGTAGGGCAGATACGCAGTATTTT
TRBD2,TRBJ2-7,many,TRBV6-5,CASSYPGTSVNEQYF,TGTGCCAGCAGTTATCCAGGGACTAGCGTAAACGAGCAGTACTTC
.,TRBJ1-1,.,TRBV20-1,CSARRQVGAEAFF,TGCAGTGCTAGAAGGCAGGTCGGGGCTGAAGCTTTCTTT
.,TRBJ1-4,many,TRBV12-3/TRBV12-4,CASSLIYQGHNEKLFF,TGTGCCAGCAGTTTGATCTATCAGGGACATAATGAAAAACTGTTTTTT
.,TRBJ1-2,.,TRBV6-5,CASSYSILVLANYGYTF,TGTGCCAGCAGTTACTCGATCCTAGTCTTGGCTAACTATGGCTACACCTTC
TRBD1,TRBJ1-6,few,TRBV27,CASSPSDRGARSPHF,TGTGCCAGCAGTCCTTCGGACAGGGGGGCCCGGAGTCCTCACTTT
.,TRBJ1-5,many,TRBV27,CASSLDDGINQPQHF,TGTGCCAGCAGTTTAGATGACGGAATCAATCAGCCCCAGCATTTT
.,TRBJ1-2,.,TRBV28,CASSSGDILSYGYTF,TGTGCCAGCAGTTCTGGAGACATCCTATCCTATGGCTACACCTTC
.,TRBJ2-4,.,TRBV28,CASTTFLGLGSSAKNIQYF,TGTGCCAGCACCACCTTCCTTGGCCTCGGGAGCTCCGCCAAAAACATTCAGTACTTC
.,TRBJ2-1,many,TRBV9,CASSPDDYNEQFF,TGTGCCAGCAGCCCGGACGACTACAATGAGCAGTTCTTC
TRBD1,TRBJ1-1,many,TRBV9,CASSSEGAGRTEAFF,TGTGCCAGCAGCTCCGAGGGGGCAGGGAGGACTGAAGCTTTCTTT
.,TRBJ2-3,many,TRBV2,CASSQGESRTDTQYF,TGTGCCAGCAGTCAGGGCGAGTCTAGGACAGATACGCAGTATTTT
.,TRBJ1-2,.,TRBV9,CASSVAPDGYGYTF,TGTGCCAGCAGCGTAGCCCCAGACGGCTATGGCTACACCTTC
.,TRBJ1-2,.,TRBV10-2,CASSERTHLYGYTF,TGCGCCAGCAGTGAAAGAACGCACCTATATGGCTACACCTTC
TRBD2,TRBJ2-7,many,TRBV7-3,CASSPAGGSLYEQYF,TGTGCCAGCAGCCCCGCGGGCGGGAGTCTCTACGAGCAGTACTTC
.,TRBJ2-3,many,TRBV9,CASSVAQHSTDTQYF,TGTGCCAGCAGCGTAGCTCAGCACTCCACAGATACGCAGTATTTT
.,TRBJ2-2,.,TRBV19,CASKGRANTGELFF,TGTGCCAGTAAGGGCAGGGCCAACACCGGGGAGCTGTTTTTT
TRBD1,TRBJ2-5,few,TRBV6-4,CASKQSRQGEKETQYF,TGTGCCAGCAAACAATCGAGACAGGGGGAGAAAGAGACCCAGTACTTC
TRBD2,TRBJ2-3,many,TRBV5-6,CASSLLTSMSTDTQYF,TGTGCCAGCAGCTTACTGACTAGCATGAGCACAGATACGCAGTATTTT
.,TRBJ1-2,many,TRBV3-1,CASSQSHGRSDYGYTF,TGTGCCAGCAGCCAAAGTCACGGGCGGAGTGACTATGGCTACACCTTC
TRBD1,TRBJ1-5,few,TRBV6-2/TRBV6-3,CASSGRQGPGYQPQHF,TGTGCCAGCAGTGGACGACAGGGTCCTGGTTATCAGCCCCAGCATTTT
.,TRBJ2-7,many,TRBV6-1,CASSLSADPHEQYF,TGTGCCAGCAGTTTGTCCGCAGACCCCCACGAGCAGTACTTC
.,TRBJ2-3,many,TRBV20-1,CSASPDLAPRTDTQYF,TGCAGTGCTAGCCCCGATCTAGCGCCTCGCACAGATACGCAGTATTTT
.,TRBJ1-2,many,TRBV28,CASSFSGQPNYGYTF,TGTGCCAGCAGTTTTAGTGGGCAGCCCAACTATGGCTACACCTTC
.,TRBJ2-7,many,TRBV20-1,CSAEEGYEQYF,TGCAGTGCTGAGGAGGGTTACGAGCAGTACTTC
TRBD1,TRBJ1-2,many,TRBV27,CASSSFGTGAGYTF,TGTGCCAGCAGTTCTTTCGGGACAGGGGCCGGCTACACCTTC
.,TRBJ2-5,few,TRBV19,CASSIENSPQETQYF,TGTGCCAGTAGTATAGAGAATTCTCCACAAGAGACCCAGTACTTC